This TCR beta chain was captured by sequencing in a study of blood T cells in healthy people across ages. Findings and limits, study-wide: The study found more naive CD4+ cells and higher diversity in long-lived than aged donors. Using unsorted PBMCs precluded a conclusive naive versus antigen-experienced comparison. In these data, TCR beta diversity tracked strongly with naive T cell percentage.

About this clonotype itself: Its antigen is still unknown.

A second PCR, run for roughly 6 to 11 cycles, used a sample-barcoded 5' primer plus a J-beta primer mix. One entry per CDR3 protein results from TCRdb running MiXCR on the 5' RACE reads. The sample consists of some 860,000 distinct CDR3 sequences, approximately 60% of them appearing once. Germline CDR1 and CDR2: SEHNR and FQNEAQ (reference sequence). This CDR3 spans 17 amino acids. The V and J ends lost 1 base and 2 bases, in that order; junction bases with no gene match: 4. The sequence came from a man aged 35 to 55 in good health. The sequenced sample was blood. This chain uses TRBV7-9 with TRBJ2-7; 14 nucleotides line up with TRBD2. CDR3 sequence (DNA): TGTGCCAGCAGCTTAGGGGGACTAGCGGGAGCCGCCTACGAGCAGTACTTC. This encodes CASSLGGLAGAAYEQYF.